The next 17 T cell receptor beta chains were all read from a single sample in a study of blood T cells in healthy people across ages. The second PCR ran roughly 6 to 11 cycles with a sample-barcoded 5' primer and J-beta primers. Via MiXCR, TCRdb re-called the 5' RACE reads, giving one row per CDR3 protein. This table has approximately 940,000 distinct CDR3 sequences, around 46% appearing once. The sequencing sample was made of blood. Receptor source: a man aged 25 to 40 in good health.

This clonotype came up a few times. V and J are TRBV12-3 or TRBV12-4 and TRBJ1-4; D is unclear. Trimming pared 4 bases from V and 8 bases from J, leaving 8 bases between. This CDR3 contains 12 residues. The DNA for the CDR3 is TGTGCCAGCAGTTCTCACGGGGAAAAACTGTTTTTT. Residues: CASSSHGEKLFF.

The CDR3 nucleotides read TGCAGTGCTAGAGTAGGGGTAGAGACCCAGTACTTC. Translation gives CSARVGVETQYF. The rearrangement uses TRBV20-1 and TRBJ2-5; TRBD1 is a possible D gene (5 bases). The CDR3 has 12 residues. V shed 1 base and J shed 4 bases, with 7 bases lying between them. Looked up from germline, CDR1 is DFQATT and CDR2 is SNEGSKA (reference sequence).

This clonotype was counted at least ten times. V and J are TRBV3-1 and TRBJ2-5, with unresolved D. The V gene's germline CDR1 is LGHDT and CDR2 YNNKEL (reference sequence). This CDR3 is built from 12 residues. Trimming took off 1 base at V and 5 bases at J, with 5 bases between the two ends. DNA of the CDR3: TGTGCCAGCAGCCAAGTGTCGGAGACCCAGTACTTC. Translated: CASSQVSETQYF.

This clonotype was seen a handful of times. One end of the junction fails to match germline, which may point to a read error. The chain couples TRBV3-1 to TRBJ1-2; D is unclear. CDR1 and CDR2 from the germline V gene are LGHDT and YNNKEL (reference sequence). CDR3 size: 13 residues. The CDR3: CASGQEGKYGYTF. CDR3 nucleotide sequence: TGTGCCAGCGGCCAAGAAGGAAAGTATGGCTACACCTTC.

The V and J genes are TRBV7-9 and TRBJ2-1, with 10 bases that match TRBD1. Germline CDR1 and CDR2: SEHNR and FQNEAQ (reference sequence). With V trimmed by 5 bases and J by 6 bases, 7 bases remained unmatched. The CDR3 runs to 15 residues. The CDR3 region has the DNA TGTGCCAGCAGCCCTCGACAGGGGGCTTTCAATGAGCAGTTCTTC. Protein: CASSPRQGAFNEQFF.

CDR3 in DNA: TGTGCCAGCAGTTTAGGCGGGGGGCCAGAGACCCAGTACTTC. Translation: CASSLGGGPETQYF. The chain combines TRBV12-3 or TRBV12-4 with TRBJ2-5; 8 nucleotides align to TRBD2. V was clipped by 1 base and J by 4 bases; unmatched bases: 2. The CDR3 has 14 residues.

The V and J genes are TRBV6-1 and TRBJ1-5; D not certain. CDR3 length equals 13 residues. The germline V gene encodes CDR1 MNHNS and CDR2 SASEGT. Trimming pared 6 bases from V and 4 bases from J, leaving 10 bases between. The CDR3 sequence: CASRLVGNQPQHF. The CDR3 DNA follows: TGTGCCAGCAGGTTGGTCGGAAATCAGCCCCAGCATTTT.

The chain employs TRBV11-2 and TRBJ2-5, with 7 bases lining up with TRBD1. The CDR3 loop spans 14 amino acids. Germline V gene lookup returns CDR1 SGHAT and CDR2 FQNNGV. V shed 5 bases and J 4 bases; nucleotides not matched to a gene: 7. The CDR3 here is CASSAGTAVETQYF. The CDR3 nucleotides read TGTGCCAGCAGCGCCGGGACAGCTGTAGAGACCCAGTACTTC.

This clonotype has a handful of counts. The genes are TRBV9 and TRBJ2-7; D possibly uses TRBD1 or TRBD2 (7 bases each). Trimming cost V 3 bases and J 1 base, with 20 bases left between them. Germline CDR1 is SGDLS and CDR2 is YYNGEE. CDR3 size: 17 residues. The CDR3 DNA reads TGTGCCAGCAGCGCCTCAGGGGGGGGGCCTTATTCCTACGAGCAGTACTTC. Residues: CASSASGGGPYSYEQYF.

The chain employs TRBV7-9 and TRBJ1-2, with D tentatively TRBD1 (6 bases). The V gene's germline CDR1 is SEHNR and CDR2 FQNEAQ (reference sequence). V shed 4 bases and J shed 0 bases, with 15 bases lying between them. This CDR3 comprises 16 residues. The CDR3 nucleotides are TGTGCCAGCAGCTCGAACGGCCGGGGGCCTAACTATGGCTACACCTTC. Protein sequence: CASSSNGRGPNYGYTF.

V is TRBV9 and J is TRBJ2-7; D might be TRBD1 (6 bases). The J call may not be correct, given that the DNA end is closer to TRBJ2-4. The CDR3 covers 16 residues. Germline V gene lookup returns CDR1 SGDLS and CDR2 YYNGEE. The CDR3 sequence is CASSPSGVSAYNIQYF. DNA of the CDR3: TGTGCCAGCAGTCCTTCAGGGGTCAGCGCCTATAACATTCAGTACTTC.

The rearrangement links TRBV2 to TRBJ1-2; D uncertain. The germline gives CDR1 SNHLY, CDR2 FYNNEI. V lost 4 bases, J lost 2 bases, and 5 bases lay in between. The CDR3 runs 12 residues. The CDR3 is CASSGPNYGYTF. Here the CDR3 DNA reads TGTGCCAGCAGTGGCCCAAACTATGGCTACACCTTC.

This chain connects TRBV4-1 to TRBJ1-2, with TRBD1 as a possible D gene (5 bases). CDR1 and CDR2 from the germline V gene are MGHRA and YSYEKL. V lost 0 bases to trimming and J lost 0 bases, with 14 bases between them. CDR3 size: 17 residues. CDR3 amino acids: CASSQDDSVASNYGYTF. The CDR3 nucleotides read TGCGCCAGCAGCCAAGATGACAGCGTGGCCTCTAACTATGGCTACACCTTC.

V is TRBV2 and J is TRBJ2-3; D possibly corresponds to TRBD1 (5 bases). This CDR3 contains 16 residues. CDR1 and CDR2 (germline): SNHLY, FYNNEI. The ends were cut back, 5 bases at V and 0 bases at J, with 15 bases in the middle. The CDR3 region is CASSPRAQVSTDTQYF. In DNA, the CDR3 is TGTGCCAGCAGTCCCAGAGCACAGGTTAGCACAGATACGCAGTATTTT.

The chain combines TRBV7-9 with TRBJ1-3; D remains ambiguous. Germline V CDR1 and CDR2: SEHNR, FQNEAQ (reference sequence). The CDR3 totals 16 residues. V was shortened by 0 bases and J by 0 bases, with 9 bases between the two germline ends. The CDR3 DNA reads TGTGCCAGCAGCTTAGCGGGAACAGTCTCTGGAAACACCATATATTTT. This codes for CASSLAGTVSGNTIYF. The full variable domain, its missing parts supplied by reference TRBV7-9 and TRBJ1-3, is DTGVSQNPRHKITKRGQNVTFRCDPISEHNRLYWYRQTLGQGPEFLTYFQNEAQLEKSRLLSDRFSAERPKGSFSTLEIQRTEQGDSAMYLCASSLAGTVSGNTIYFGEGSWLTVV.

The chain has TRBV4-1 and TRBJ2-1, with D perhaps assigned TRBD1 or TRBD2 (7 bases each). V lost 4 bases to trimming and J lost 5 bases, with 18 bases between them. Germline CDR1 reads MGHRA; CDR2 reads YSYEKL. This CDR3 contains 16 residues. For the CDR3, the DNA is TGCGCCAGCAGCCTCAGAGCGGGGACAGAAAACAATGAGCAGTTCTTC. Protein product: CASSLRAGTENNEQFF.

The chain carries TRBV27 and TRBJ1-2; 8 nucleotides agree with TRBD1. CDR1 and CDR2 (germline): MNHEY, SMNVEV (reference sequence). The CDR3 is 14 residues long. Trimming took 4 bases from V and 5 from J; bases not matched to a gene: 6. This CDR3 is CASSYRTGSYGYTF. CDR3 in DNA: TGTGCCAGCAGTTATCGGACAGGGAGTTATGGCTACACCTTC.